A single sample gave rise to the 2 T cell receptor beta chains below, sequenced in a study of T cell responses to AZD1222 COVID-19 vaccine. TCRdb's copy holds only in-frame clones and misses some; the assay was immunoSEQ multiplex PCR. The table shows 160,000 or so clones, with roughly 94% occurring only once. The sample in question was peripheral blood, obtained 28 days after the second AZD1222 dose. These receptors were collected from an adult who received the AZD1222 COVID-19 vaccine.

This chain connects TRBV19 to TRBJ1-2, with D perhaps matching TRBD1 (6 bases). From germline, CDR1 is LNHDA and CDR2 SQIVND (reference sequence). V lost 4 bases, J lost 4 bases, and 13 bases lay in between. This CDR3 is 14 amino acids long. CDR3 protein: CASSRQVSGYGYTF. The CDR3 region has the DNA TGTGCCAGTAGTAGACAGGTTTCTGGCTATGGCTACACCTTC.

The chain has TRBV4-1 and TRBJ1-2; no definite D call. The CDR3 runs to 17 residues. Germline assignment: CDR1 MGHRA and CDR2 YSYEKL. V lost 0 bases to trimming and J lost 4 bases, with 18 bases between them. The CDR3 reads CASSQEIGSSFFYGYTF. CDR3 nucleotide sequence: TGCGCCAGCAGCCAAGAAATCGGGTCGTCCTTTTTCTATGGCTACACCTTC.